The 6 T cell receptor beta chains reported below all come from one sample, sequenced in a study of blood T cell repertoires in COVID-19 (dated by TCRdb to about 2020). The library was built by means of the immunoSEQ multiplex PCR assay. TCRdb re-hosts the immuneACCESS table, in-frame sequences only. Its copies lack some clones; in the studies checked, an unresolved V gene accounts for under half of them, and the cause for the rest is not known. This sample is represented by 350,000 to 500,000 clones; roughly 88% of them were singletons. Less than 1.5% of the sample goes to the ten largest clones. The sample was PBMCs or T cells enriched from blood (not recorded which). The receptors were sampled from a woman between 18 and 29 years old who had been exposed to COVID-19.

This clone was recorded once. J is TRBJ2-2 and V is TRBV7-2, with 12 nucleotides matching TRBD2. The CDR3 loop spans 16 amino acids. CDR1 is SGHTA, CDR2 FQGNSA, per germline. Losses at the gene ends were 1 base for V and 7 bases for J; bases not matched to a gene: 4. The DNA of the CDR3 is TGTGCCAGCAGCTTAGGACTAGCGGGAGCGAACGGGGAGCTGTTTTTT. It translates to CASSLGLAGANGELFF.

This clone appeared a few times. The rearrangement links TRBV7-3 to TRBJ1-6; a weak D match, TRBD1 (5 bases). V was pared by 0 bases and J by 10 bases, with 10 bases between. Germline V gene lookup returns CDR1 SGHTA and CDR2 FQGTGA. CDR3 length: 14 residues. The CDR3 loop is CASSLTPGLSPLHF. The CDR3 bases are TGTGCCAGCAGCTTAACTCCAGGGTTATCACCCCTCCACTTT.

V gene TRBV12-1 combines with J gene TRBJ2-7; the DNA was not compared with TRBD2, the D call given in the table. TRBV12-1 has pseudogene status. The CDR3 has 12 residues. CDR3 in amino acids: CASSSGAYEQYF. The DNA for the CDR3 is TGTGCCAGCAGCTCCGGGGCCTACGAGCAGTACTTC.

The chain recombines TRBV11-2 with TRBJ1-6, with 7 bases identical to TRBD1. Losses at the gene ends were 4 bases for V and 7 bases for J; bases not matched to a gene: 4. This CDR3 spans 14 amino acids. Germline values: CDR1 SGHAT, CDR2 FQNNGV. CDR3 in DNA: TGTGCCAGCAGCTCGGGACAGTTAAATTCACCCCTCCACTTT. It encodes CASSSGQLNSPLHF. The full variable domain, its missing parts supplied by reference TRBV11-2 and TRBJ1-6, is EAGVAQSPRYKIIEKRQSVAFWCNPISGHATLYWYQQILGQGPKLLIQFQNNGVVDDSQLPKDRFSAERLKGVDSTLKIQPAKLEDSAVYLCASSSGQLNSPLHFGNGTRLTVT.

The chain couples TRBV10-2 to TRBJ2-7, with D possibly TRBD2 on 6 matching bases. This CDR3 region has 14 residues. Germline V lookup: CDR1 WSHSY, CDR2 SAAADI. Trimming took 3 bases from V and 5 from J, leaving 14 bases between them. CDR3 residues: CASSDNGREDEQYF. DNA of the CDR3: TGCGCCAGCAGTGATAATGGGCGGGAAGACGAGCAGTACTTC.

The V call is TRBV6-6, the J call TRBJ2-7; 8 nucleotides line up with TRBD1. The CDR3 is 15 residues long. Germline values: CDR1 MNHNY, CDR2 SVGAGI (reference sequence). Trimming took 2 bases from V and 9 from J; bases not matched to a gene: 12. Here the CDR3 reads CASSYPRTGLPMQYF. Written as DNA, the CDR3 is TGTGCCAGCAGTTACCCTCGGACAGGGCTGCCCATGCAGTACTTC.